The sequence of this T cell receptor (beta chain) was determined in a study of cytomegalovirus exposure and HLA in healthy donors. General study points: Highly shared variants forming one cluster were likely a sequencing artifact.

To note about this clone: Antigen unknown.

It was with 60 Vbeta and 13 Jbeta primers that the PCR ran. Clones were sequenced by immunoSEQ multiplex PCR, and TCRdb holds only the in-frame ones, with some missing. The sample contains about 140,000 clones, approximately 76% of which appear only once. Trimming cost V 0 bases and J 10 bases; bases outside gene matches: 6. This CDR3 has 15 amino acids. CDR1 SGHRS and CDR2 YFSETQ come from the germline V gene. Sequenced input: PBMCs. The receptor was isolated from a man between 35 and 55 years old in good health and CMV-seronegative. V and J are TRBV5-1 and TRBJ2-7; the match to TRBD2 covers 14 bases. The CDR3, as DNA: TGCGCCAGCAGCTTGGTGTCGGGACTAGCGGGAGTTCAGTACTTC. Its translation: CASSLVSGLAGVQYF.